What follows are 26 T cell receptor beta chains derived from one specimen sequenced in a study of cytomegalovirus exposure and HLA in healthy donors. Amplification used 60 Vbeta primers and 13 Jbeta primers. Clones were read by immunoSEQ multiplex PCR, and TCRdb kept only the in-frame ones, dropping some. The profile shows about 150,000 clones, around 67% of them singletons. The source material was PBMCs. These receptor sequences come from a man aged 18 to 29 in good health and CMV-seropositive.

The V call is TRBV18, the J call TRBJ1-4, with D possibly being TRBD1 (6 bases). Germline V lookup: CDR1 KGHSH, CDR2 LQKENI. V was shortened by 0 bases and J by 7 bases, with 9 bases between the two germline ends. The CDR3 totals 14 residues. CDR3 region: CASSPPGASEKLFF. The CDR3 bases are TGTGCCAGCTCACCACCGGGGGCGAGTGAAAAACTGTTTTTT.

The chain carries TRBV4-1 and TRBJ2-2, with TRBD2 matching 8 bases. CDR3 length: 16 residues. Per germline, CDR1 MGHRA and CDR2 YSYEKL. The V segment lost 3 bases and the J segment 5 bases; nucleotides outside the gene matches: 8. CDR3 in amino acids: CASSHPRGAQTGELFF. CDR3 DNA: TGCGCCAGCAGCCACCCGCGGGGGGCGCAAACCGGGGAGCTGTTTTTT.

The chain has TRBV4-2 and TRBJ2-1; the match to TRBD2 covers 15 bases. CDR3 size: 21 residues. The junction had 12 bases not matched to a gene; V was cut back by 3 bases and J by 0 bases. Germline CDR1 reads LGHNA; CDR2 reads YNFKEQ. CDR3 sequence (DNA): TGTGCCAGCAGCCAGATTGGGACTAGCGGGAGGTCCAAGGGCTCCTACAATGAGCAGTTCTTC. Amino acids: CASSQIGTSGRSKGSYNEQFF.

The chain joins TRBV27 to TRBJ2-7; D is unresolved. The V and J ends lost 5 bases and 0 bases respectively, with 8 bases between them. The length of the CDR3 is 13 residues. Germline V CDR1 and CDR2: MNHEY, SMNVEV (reference sequence). The CDR3 bases are TGTGCCAGCAGTCCCTCAGGCTCCTACGAGCAGTACTTC. Encoded protein: CASSPSGSYEQYF.

The rearrangement joins TRBV6-5 to TRBJ2-3; D is unclear. CDR1 is MNHEY, CDR2 SVGAGI, per germline. V was shortened by 2 bases and J by 3 bases, with 6 bases between the two germline ends. This CDR3 is 13 amino acids long. The CDR3 here is CASSYRVTDTQYF. In nucleotides, the CDR3 is TGTGCCAGCAGTTACCGGGTAACAGATACGCAGTATTTT.

The chain has TRBV9 and TRBJ1-4, with TRBD1 matching 9 bases. J was trimmed by 5 bases and V by 2 bases; bases with no gene match: 4. In germline, CDR1 is SGDLS, CDR2 YYNGEE. The CDR3 is 15 residues long. CDR3 amino acids: CASSVLTGGNEKLFF. CDR3 in DNA: TGTGCCAGCAGCGTTCTGACAGGGGGGAATGAAAAACTGTTTTTT.

V gene TRBV28 combines with J gene TRBJ2-7, with 7 bases that match TRBD1. Germline loops: CDR1 MDHEN, CDR2 SYDVKM. This CDR3 has 16 amino acids. Trimming at V came to 5 bases and at J to 3 bases, leaving 13 bases not matched to a gene. The CDR3 region has the DNA TGTGCCAGCAGTCCCCATCTGACAGGGAAGCGCTACGAGCAGTACTTC. Translation gives CASSPHLTGKRYEQYF.

The chain's CDR3 is CASSLGRQLYEQYF. CDR3 coding DNA: TGTGCCAGCAGCTTGGGGAGACAGCTATACGAGCAGTACTTC. The chain employs TRBV5-6 and TRBJ2-7; tentatively, D is TRBD1 (5 bases). CDR3 length equals 14 residues. The germline V and J ends were trimmed by 0 bases and 4 bases, with 11 bases remaining between them. Germline V gene data show CDR1 as SGHDT and CDR2 as YYEEEE. Full variable domain (rest looked up from reference TRBV5-6 and TRBJ2-7): DAGVTQSPTHLIKTRGQQVTLRCSPKSGHDTVSWYQQALGQGPQFIFQYYEEEERQRGNFPDRFSGHQFPNYSSELNVNALLLGDSALYLCASSLGRQLYEQYFGPGTRLTVT.

The chain links TRBV7-8 to TRBJ2-2, with 8 positions matching TRBD2. The V gene end was trimmed by 3 bases and the J gene end by 4 bases; junction bases not matched to a gene: 7. This CDR3 region has 16 residues. Germline values: CDR1 SGHVS, CDR2 FQNEAQ. This CDR3 reads CASSFYGGGSTGELFF. DNA of the CDR3: TGTGCCAGCAGCTTTTACGGCGGGGGGAGCACCGGGGAGCTGTTTTTT.

This clone has more than one count but fewer than ten. The chain joins TRBV2 to TRBJ1-4; unclear D gene. This CDR3 spans 13 amino acids. Germline V gene lookup returns CDR1 SNHLY and CDR2 FYNNEI. The V end was cut by 7 bases, the J end by 8 bases, with 14 bases between. Here the CDR3 DNA reads TGTGCCAGCAATGGCAGGAGGAGGGAAAAACTGTTTTTT. Its translation is CASNGRRREKLFF.

This chain joins TRBV6-5 and TRBJ1-1; no firm D call. The germline gives CDR1 MNHEY, CDR2 SVGAGI. V lost 2 bases, J lost 1 base, and 11 bases lay in between. CDR3 length: 15 residues. As DNA, the CDR3 is TGTGCCAGCAGTTACGCCCTGAGCGAGAACACTGAAGCTTTCTTT. Protein: CASSYALSENTEAFF.

CDR3 in amino acids: CATEGSQETQYF. CDR3 sequence (DNA): TGTGCCACGGAGGGATCACAAGAGACCCAGTACTTC. The genes are TRBV28 and TRBJ2-5; a weak D match, TRBD2 (6 bases). The V gene lost 10 bases and the J gene lost 2 bases, with 11 bases spanning the gap. This CDR3 is built from 12 residues. Germline V CDR1 and CDR2: MDHEN, SYDVKM. Using reference TRBV28 and TRBJ2-5 for the parts outside the CDR3, the full variable domain is DVKVTQSSRYLVKRTGEKVFLECVQDMDHENMFWYRQDPGLGLRLIYFSYDVKMKEKGDIPEGYSVSREKKERFSLILESASTNQTSMYLCATEGSQETQYFGPGTRLLVL.

This clone showed up just a few times. The chain is built from TRBV7-9 and TRBJ1-1; 11 nucleotides align to TRBD1. Looked up from germline, CDR1 is SEHNR and CDR2 is FQNEAQ (reference sequence). The ends lost 6 bases at V and 6 bases at J; junction bases unmatched: 6. The CDR3 covers 14 residues. The CDR3 DNA reads as TGTGCCAGCAGAAGAGGACAGGGGGCGCCTGAAGCTTTCTTT. It translates to CASRRGQGAPEAFF.

This clone has a handful of counts. V is TRBV6-1 and J is TRBJ1-1; D call uncertain. The CDR3 is 15 residues long. V dropped 5 bases and J dropped 1 base, with 14 bases sitting between them. Germline lookup yields CDR1 MNHNS and CDR2 SASEGT. CDR3 sequence (DNA): TGTGCCAGCAGTCTCCTCGGCAGCGGGAACACTGAAGCTTTCTTT. It yields the protein CASSLLGSGNTEAFF.

The chain combines TRBV19 with TRBJ1-6, with TRBD1 matching over 7 bases. The CDR3 runs 14 residues. Losses at the gene ends were 5 bases for V and 7 bases for J; bases not matched to a gene: 5. In germline, CDR1 is LNHDA, CDR2 SQIVND (reference sequence). CDR3 sequence reads: CASSPGQWNSPLHF. The CDR3 DNA is TGTGCCAGTAGTCCGGGACAGTGGAATTCACCCCTCCACTTT.

The V call is TRBV28, the J call TRBJ2-1; 10 bases are a match to TRBD2. Germline V gene sequence: CDR1 MDHEN, CDR2 SYDVKM. The ends lost 5 bases at V and 5 bases at J; junction bases unmatched: 6. The CDR3 is 15 residues long. The DNA for the CDR3 is TGTGCCAGCAGTCAGGGACTAGCGCCGGACAATGAGCAGTTCTTC. This sequence encodes CASSQGLAPDNEQFF. The whole variable domain, filled in from reference TRBV28 and TRBJ2-1, reads DVKVTQSSRYLVKRTGEKVFLECVQDMDHENMFWYRQDPGLGLRLIYFSYDVKMKEKGDIPEGYSVSREKKERFSLILESASTNQTSMYLCASSQGLAPDNEQFFGPGTRLTVL.

The V gene is TRBV25-1, the J gene TRBJ2-1; TRBD2 matches 7 bases. Germline V gives CDR1 MGHDK, CDR2 SYGVNS. CDR3 length equals 14 residues. With 6 bases clipped from V and 6 bases from J, the junction kept 8 bases outside the gene matches. CDR3 region: CASSRLAASNEQFF. The CDR3, as DNA: TGTGCCAGCAGCCGCCTAGCGGCCAGCAATGAGCAGTTCTTC.

This clone was picked up a small number of times. The chain couples TRBV5-6 to TRBJ2-1, with TRBD2 as a possible D gene (5 bases). V was pared by 7 bases and J by 4 bases, with 12 bases between. Germline V CDR1 and CDR2: SGHDT, YYEEEE. The CDR3 totals 13 residues. The DNA of the CDR3 is TGTGCCAGCCGGAGGAGCCGATACAATGAGCAGTTCTTC. It encodes CASRRSRYNEQFF.

Written as DNA, the CDR3 is TGTGCCAGCAGCCGAGACAGTTTATCCTACGAGCAGTACTTC. Its protein is CASSRDSLSYEQYF. The J gene is TRBJ2-7, the V gene TRBV4-2; perhaps TRBD1 as D (5 bases). The germline V and J ends were trimmed by 4 bases and 1 base, with 11 bases remaining between them. The germline V gene encodes CDR1 LGHNA and CDR2 YNFKEQ. The CDR3 is made up of 14 amino acids.

This chain uses TRBV19 with TRBJ1-2, with D possibly being TRBD1 (6 bases). The CDR3 covers 15 residues. Between the trimmed V and J ends, which lost 4 bases and 7 bases, there was a span of 19 bases. The germline V gene has CDR1 LNHDA and CDR2 SQIVND (reference sequence). CDR3 protein: CASSTPPTRTAGYTF. The CDR3 DNA reads TGTGCCAGTAGTACTCCCCCAACCAGGACAGCTGGCTACACCTTC. Full variable domain (remainder filled in from reference TRBV19 and TRBJ1-2): DGGITQSPKYLFRKEGQNVTLSCEQNLNHDAMYWYRQDPGQGLRLIYYSQIVNDFQKGDIAEGYSVSREKKESFPLTVTSAQKNPTAFYLCASSTPPTRTAGYTFGSGTRLTVV.

This clone was seen a few times. The J gene is TRBJ2-7, the V gene TRBV28; 7 positions agree with TRBD1. J lost 5 bases, V lost 5 bases, and 6 bases had no gene match. The CDR3 extends over 13 amino acids. Germline CDR1 is MDHEN and CDR2 is SYDVKM. The chain's CDR3 is CASSTTGTDEQYF. CDR3 nucleotide sequence: TGTGCCAGCAGTACGACAGGGACCGACGAGCAGTACTTC. The full variable domain, its missing parts supplied by reference TRBV28 and TRBJ2-7, is DVKVTQSSRYLVKRTGEKVFLECVQDMDHENMFWYRQDPGLGLRLIYFSYDVKMKEKGDIPEGYSVSREKKERFSLILESASTNQTSMYLCASSTTGTDEQYFGPGTRLTVT.

The chain has TRBV6-1 and TRBJ1-4; D is unclear. The CDR3 runs to 12 residues. V lost 4 bases, J lost 14 bases, and 14 bases lay in between. From germline, CDR1 is MNHNS and CDR2 SASEGT. Here the CDR3 reads CASSVTGKTLFF. The CDR3 DNA sequence: TGTGCCAGCAGTGTTACCGGGAAAACGCTGTTTTTT.

Written as DNA, the CDR3 is TGTGCCAGTAGTAATGCCAGAATGAACACTGAAGCTTTCTTT. Protein product: CASSNARMNTEAFF. J is TRBJ1-1 and V is TRBV19; no reliable D call. Germline V lookup: CDR1 LNHDA, CDR2 SQIVND (reference sequence). The length of the CDR3 is 14 residues. V was trimmed by 4 bases and J by 0 bases, leaving 9 bases between them.

The genes are TRBV5-1 and TRBJ2-2; tentative D call: TRBD2 (6 bases). The CDR3 extends over 16 amino acids. Germline-derived CDR1 and CDR2 are SGHRS and YFSETQ. V was trimmed by 3 bases and J by 1 base, leaving 13 bases between them. The CDR3 sequence is CASSSAGRMNTGELFF. For the CDR3, the DNA is TGCGCCAGCAGCTCTGCGGGACGGATGAACACCGGGGAGCTGTTTTTT.

The chain combines TRBV28 with TRBJ1-2, with TRBD1 matching over 8 bases. V shed 2 bases, J shed 4 bases, and the junction held 3 bases outside the gene matches. The V gene's germline CDR1 is MDHEN and CDR2 SYDVKM. The CDR3 spans 14 residues. The CDR3 DNA reads TGTGCCAGCAGTTTACCAGGGGGCGGCTATGGCTACACCTTC. It specifies CASSLPGGGYGYTF.

The V call is TRBV9, the J call TRBJ2-7; tentative D call: TRBD1 (5 bases). V lost 0 bases and J 6 bases, leaving 16 bases between the germline ends. This CDR3 contains 15 residues. CDR1 and CDR2 (germline): SGDLS, YYNGEE. CDR3 region: CASSVGGAPLTEQYF. For the CDR3, the DNA is TGTGCCAGCAGCGTAGGTGGGGCCCCGCTGACCGAGCAGTACTTC.